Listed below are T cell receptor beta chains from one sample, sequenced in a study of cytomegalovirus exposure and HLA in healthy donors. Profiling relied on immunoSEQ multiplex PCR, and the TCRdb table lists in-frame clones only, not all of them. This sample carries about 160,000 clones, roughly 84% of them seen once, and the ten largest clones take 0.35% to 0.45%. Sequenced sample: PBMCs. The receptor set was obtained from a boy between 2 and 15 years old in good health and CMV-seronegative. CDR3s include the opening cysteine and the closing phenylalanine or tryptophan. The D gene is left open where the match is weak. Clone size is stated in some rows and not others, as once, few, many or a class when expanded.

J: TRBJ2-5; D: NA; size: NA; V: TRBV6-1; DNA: TGTGCCAGCAGTGAACTAGCCGGGACATACGTAGAGAAGACCCAGTACTTC; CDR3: CASSELAGTYVEKTQYF
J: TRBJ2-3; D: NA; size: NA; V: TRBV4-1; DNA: TGCGCCAGCAGACCCACCTTCCAGGGGAATAGCACAGATACGCAGTATTTT; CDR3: CASRPTFQGNSTDTQYF
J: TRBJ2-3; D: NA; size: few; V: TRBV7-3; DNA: TGTGCCAGCAGCTCTCCGAGCACAGATACGCAGTATTTT; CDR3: CASSSPSTDTQYF
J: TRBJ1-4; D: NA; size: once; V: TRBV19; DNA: TGTGCCAGTAGTATCACACACAGGGATGAAAAACTGTTTTTT; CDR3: CASSITHRDEKLFF
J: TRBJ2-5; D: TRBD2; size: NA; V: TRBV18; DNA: TGTGCCAGCTCACCCCGCGGGGAGGGACGGGAGACCCAGTACTTC; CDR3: CASSPRGEGRETQYF
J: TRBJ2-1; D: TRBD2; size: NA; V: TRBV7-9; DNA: TGTGCCAGCAGCTTAGCCGAGCGGACTAGCGGGAAAGCCTACAATGAGCAGTTCTTC; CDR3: CASSLAERTSGKAYNEQFF
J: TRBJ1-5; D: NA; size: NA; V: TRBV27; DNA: TGTGCCAGCAGTTTATCCCTTAATCAGCCCCAGCATTTT; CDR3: CASSLSLNQPQHF
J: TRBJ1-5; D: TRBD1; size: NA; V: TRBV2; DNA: TGTGCCAGCAGTGATGAGGGGGCGGCCAAGCATTTT; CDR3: CASSDEGAAKHF
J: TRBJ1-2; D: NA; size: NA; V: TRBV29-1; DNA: TGCAGCGTTGAAGACGACTGGCGCGTCTATGGCTACACCTTC; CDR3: CSVEDDWRVYGYTF
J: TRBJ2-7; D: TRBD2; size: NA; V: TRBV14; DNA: TGTGCCAGCAGCCAAGAATTGGGACTAGCGGGATTTTCCTACGAGCAGTACTTC; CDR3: CASSQELGLAGFSYEQYF
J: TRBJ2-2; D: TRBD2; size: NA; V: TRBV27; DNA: TGTGCCAGCAGTTTGGGGCTAGCGGGAGGCTGGGGCGGCACCGGGGAGCTGTTTTTT; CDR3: CASSLGLAGGWGGTGELFF
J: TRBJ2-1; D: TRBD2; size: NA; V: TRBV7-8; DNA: TGTGCCAGCAGCGCAGCCCAGCGGGAGAGGGGTGAGCAGTTCTTC; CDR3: CASSAAQRERGEQFF
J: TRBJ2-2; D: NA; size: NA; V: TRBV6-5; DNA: TGTGCCAGCAGTTACTCCAAGGCGGGCGGGGAGCTGTTTTTT; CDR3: CASSYSKAGGELFF
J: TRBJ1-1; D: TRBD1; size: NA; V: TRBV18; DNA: TGTGCCAGCTCACCGGGACAGATGAACACTGAAGCTTTCTTT; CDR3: CASSPGQMNTEAFF
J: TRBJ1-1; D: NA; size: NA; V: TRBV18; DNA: TGTGCCAGCTCACCCGGGGGGCCTGAAGCTTTCTTT; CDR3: CASSPGGPEAFF
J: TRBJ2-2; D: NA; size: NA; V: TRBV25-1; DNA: TGTGCCAGCTCTCCCAGGGACACCGGGGAGCTGTTTTTT; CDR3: CASSPRDTGELFF
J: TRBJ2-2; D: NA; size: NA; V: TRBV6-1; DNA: TGTGCCAGCATTTACATCAGAGGGGGCGGGGAGCTGTTTTTT; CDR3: CASIYIRGGGELFF
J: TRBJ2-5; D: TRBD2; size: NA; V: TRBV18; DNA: TGTGCCAGCTCACCGGTCGGGACTAGCGGGAGAGAGACCCAGTACTTC; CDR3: CASSPVGTSGRETQYF
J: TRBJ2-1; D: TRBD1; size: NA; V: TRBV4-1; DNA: TGCGCCAGCAGCCAACCCCGGACAGGCGCCAATGAGCAGTTCTTC; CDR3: CASSQPRTGANEQFF
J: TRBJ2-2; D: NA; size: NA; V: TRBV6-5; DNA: TGTGCCAGCAGTTATAAGACTGATAACACCGGGGAGCTGTTTTTT; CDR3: CASSYKTDNTGELFF
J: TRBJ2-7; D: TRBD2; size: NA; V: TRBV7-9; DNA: TGTGCCAGCAGCCCTCCCGGGGGGGACCGACGGTACGAGCAGTACTTC; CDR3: CASSPPGGDRRYEQYF
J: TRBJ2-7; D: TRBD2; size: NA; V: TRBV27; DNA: TGTGCCAGCAGTAACCCGGGACTAGCGGGAGTGAGGGAGCAGTACTTC; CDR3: CASSNPGLAGVREQYF
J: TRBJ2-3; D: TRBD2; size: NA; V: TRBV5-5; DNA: TGTGCCAGCAGCTTGTGGACTAGACCCGATACGCAGTATTTT; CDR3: CASSLWTRPDTQYF
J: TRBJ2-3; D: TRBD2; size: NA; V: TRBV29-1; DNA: TGCAGCGTCCAACTAGCGGGAGGAGGAGATACGCAGTATTTT; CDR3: CSVQLAGGGDTQYF
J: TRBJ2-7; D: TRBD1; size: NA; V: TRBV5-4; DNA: TGTGCCAGCAGCTTGGCCCCCGGGACAGGGTCCTACGAGCAGTACTTC; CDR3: CASSLAPGTGSYEQYF
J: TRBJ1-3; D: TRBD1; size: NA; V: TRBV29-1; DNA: TGCAGCGCCGCCGACAGGGGGCCGGGAAACACCATATATTTT; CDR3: CSAADRGPGNTIYF
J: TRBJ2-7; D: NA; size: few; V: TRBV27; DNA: TGTGCCAGCAGTAGCGGACGGTTCGCGCAGTACTTC; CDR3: CASSSGRFAQYF
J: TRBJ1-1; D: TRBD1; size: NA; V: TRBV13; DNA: TGTGCCAGCAGCTTTCGGGACAGGGGGAACACTGAAGCTTTCTTT; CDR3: CASSFRDRGNTEAFF
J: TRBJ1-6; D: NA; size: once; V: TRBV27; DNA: TGTGCCAGCAGTTTGGCAGGATATAATTCACCCCTCCACTTT; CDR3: CASSLAGYNSPLHF